This TCR beta chain was obtained from a study of shared clonotypes between healthy human individuals. Study results and caveats: Represented diversity (both genetic and exposure-history) was limited by the small number of donors. A generally larger estimated richness was seen in naive subsets than in memory subsets. When naive CD4 clonotypes were compared across a few donors, 5% to 5.5% were shared.

The CDR3 contains 15 residues. Germline-derived CDR1 and CDR2 are LNHNV and YYDKDF (reference sequence). Trimming took off 1 base at V and 4 bases at J, with 13 bases between the two ends. Clones were sequenced by immunoSEQ multiplex PCR, and TCRdb holds only the in-frame ones, with some missing. In the table there are around 2.5 million clones, 80% to 95% of which are singletons. In the case of this clone: The target antigen is unknown.

The sequence derives from a young man in good health. Some clones in this sample may be carry-over from other donors' samples. The V call is TRBV15, the J call TRBJ2-5; a possible D gene is TRBD1 (5 bases). Sequences were obtained from naive CD4+ T cells from PBMCs. Noted subset: CD45RA+ positively selected. CDR3 sequence reads: CATSRAGDSIETQYF. For the CDR3, the DNA is TGTGCCACCAGCAGAGCCGGAGACAGTATAGAGACCCAGTACTTC.